The 6 T cell receptor beta chains below all came from one sample that was sequenced in a study of tumor-infiltrating lymphocytes in primary liver carcinoma. Bulk tissue was left unsorted, and RNA and DNA were co-extracted from 20-30 mg of it. A constant-region primer primed TCR beta cDNA synthesis from 400 to 600 ng of total RNA. Construction of TCR beta libraries relied on three successive nested multiplex PCR rounds employing slightly modified ARM-PCR. Researchers ran the first two PCR rounds for roughly 10 cycles each with TRBV1-TRBV30 forward primers and a C-beta reverse primer. Using its own MiXCR run on the multiplex PCR reads, TCRdb lists one record per CDR3 protein. The sample has 75,000 to 80,000 distinct CDR3 sequences; approximately 69% are singletons. Sequenced input: tumor-adjacent normal liver tissue. These receptors were taken from a middle-aged man with primary liver carcinoma and hepatitis B virus infection.

This clonotype came up many times. The chain's CDR3 is CATSDSRGGLKGQYF. CDR3 nucleotide sequence: TGTGCCACCAGTGACTCCCGGGGCGGTCTCAAGGGTCAGTACTTC. The chain carries TRBV24-1 and TRBJ2-5, with D perhaps being TRBD1 or TRBD2 (5 bases each). The V and J ends lost 4 bases and 11 bases respectively, with 22 bases between them. The germline gives CDR1 KGHDR, CDR2 SFDVKD. The CDR3 has 15 residues.

This clonotype was detected a few times. The gene calls are TRBV4-3 and TRBJ2-3; TRBD2 aligns across 7 bases. CDR3 length: 15 residues. V was clipped by 0 bases and J by 5 bases; unmatched bases: 5. Germline CDR1 LGHNA, CDR2 YSLEER. CDR3 coding DNA: TGCGCCAGCAGCCAAGATGCCCTAGCGGTAGATACGCAGTATTTT. Translated: CASSQDALAVDTQYF.

A word on this clonotype: At one end, the junction sequence differs from germline, possibly due to a read error. The rearrangement links TRBV4-1 to TRBJ2-2, with 9 positions matching TRBD1. Germline V lookup: CDR1 MGHRA, CDR2 YSYEKL. This CDR3 comprises 16 residues. The CDR3 sequence is CASNQEWGTGTGELFF. In DNA, the CDR3 is TGCGCCAGCAACCAAGAGTGGGGGACAGGGACCGGGGAGCTGTTTTTT.

Comments on this clonotype: One end of the junction does not line up with germline, which may come from a read error. The rearrangement uses TRBV10-3 and TRBJ2-2; 8 positions agree with TRBD1. This CDR3 spans 16 amino acids. Germline CDR1 is ENHRY and CDR2 is SYGVKD. The CDR3 region is CAIMGTGGGNTGELLF. The CDR3 DNA reads TGTGCCATCATGGGGACAGGAGGTGGGAACACCGGGGAGCTGCTATTT.

As to this clonotype: It may be a read error: a sequence one base away is much more abundant. The gene calls are TRBV28 and TRBJ2-4; D not certain. The CDR3 totals 11 residues. Germline CDR1 MDHEN, CDR2 SYDVKM. The chain's CDR3 is CVSSSVLIQYF. The CDR3 DNA reads TGTGTCAGCAGTTCGGTACTTATTCAGTACTTC.

This chain joins TRBV9 and TRBJ2-1; D may be TRBD1 (5 bases). Trimming removed 0 bases from V and 1 base from J, with 11 bases in between. The germline V gene has CDR1 SGDLS and CDR2 YYNGEE. The CDR3 covers 16 residues. CDR3 sequence (DNA): TGTGCCAGCAGCGTAGCTCCGACAGAGTCCTACAATGAGCAGTTCTTC. This encodes CASSVAPTESYNEQFF.